The TCR beta chain under discussion was sequenced for a study of blood T cell repertoires in COVID-19. Across the whole study: There were acute and convalescent COVID-19 samples, and they came from the United States, Italy and Spain. T cells, B-cell-depleted T cells, or PBMCs supplied cDNA or gDNA.

V gave up 5 bases and J gave up 2 bases, with 13 bases separating them. Germline assignment: CDR1 MNHEY and CDR2 SMNVEV (reference sequence). The CDR3 has 14 amino acids. Original analysis: Amplified reference gene primers provided the basis for estimating nucleated cell counts. Data came from immunoSEQ multiplex PCR; TCRdb stores just in-frame clones and leaves some out. V and J calls and clone size are as listed in that table; D and trimming were resolved from the DNA. The sample contains a few hundred thousand clones, roughly nine tenths of which appear only once. This clone was seen a handful of times.

This clonotype was sampled from a woman in her twenties or thirties who had recovered from COVID-19. The V gene is TRBV27, the J gene TRBJ2-7; D gene uncertain. What was sequenced was PBMCs or T cells enriched from blood (not recorded which). CDR3 loop: CASSPRQAAYEQYF. CDR3 DNA sequence: TGTGCCAGCAGTCCCCGTCAGGCCGCCTACGAGCAGTACTTC.